This TCR beta chain originates from a study of early T cells in non-severe SARS-CoV-2 infection. Broader study findings: A preference for anti-spike CD8 responses marked VDJdb matching, which missed private and CD4 specificities.

This CDR3 has 15 amino acids. Looked up from germline, CDR1 is SGHTA and CDR2 is FQGNSA. Trimming left V 1 base short and J 8 bases short, with 17 bases between. As for this clonotype: Its antigen is unknown.

Molecules of cDNA were individually given unique molecular identifiers that were attached to them. TCRdb re-called the 5' RACE reads with MiXCR, one entry per CDR3 protein. The data show under 100,000 distinct CDR3 sequences, about an eighth seen once. The TCR was taken from an adult who was a healthcare worker with PCR-confirmed SARS-CoV-2 infection or an uninfected control (not recorded which). The sequencing input was whole blood. The chain is built from TRBV7-2 and TRBJ1-2; D possibly corresponds to TRBD1 (6 bases). In nucleotides, the CDR3 is TGTGCCAGCAGCTTAGGGCCGGGGGCGCCGGGAGGCTACACCTTC. The encoded protein is CASSLGPGAPGGYTF. The full variable domain, with the rest looked up from reference TRBV7-2 and TRBJ1-2, is GAGVSQSPSNKVTEKGKDVELRCDPISGHTALYWYRQSLGQGLEFLIYFQGNSAPDKSGLPSDRFSAERTGGSVSTLTIQRTQQEDSAVYLCASSLGPGAPGGYTFGSGTRLTVV.